The following is a T cell receptor (beta chain) sequence with its context. Antigen unknown. Germline V gives CDR1 LGHNT, CDR2 FRNRAP. V dropped 5 bases and J dropped 8 bases, with 15 bases sitting between them. The CDR3 covers 13 residues. These data come from a study of cytomegalovirus exposure and HLA in healthy donors. PCR involved 60 Vbeta and 13 Jbeta primers. Some clones are missing from TCRdb's copy, which holds only in-frame ones; the method was immunoSEQ multiplex PCR. There are about 300,000 clones in the sample; more than 80% occur only once, and less than 4% lies in the top ten. Study outcomes and limitations: TCR beta chains numbering more than 150 were designated cytomegalovirus-associated. A previous analysis found most TCR beta V segments productive roughly 87% or roughly 30% of the time.

The chain couples TRBV12-5 to TRBJ1-2; D uncertain. Sample: PBMCs. The receptor was isolated from a man aged 35 to 55 in good health and CMV-seropositive. CDR3 residues: CASGHRFGGGYTF. The DNA of the CDR3 is TGTGCTAGTGGTCACCGATTTGGCGGGGGCTACACCTTC.